These 16 T cell receptor beta chains came from one sample sequenced in a study of cytomegalovirus exposure and HLA in healthy donors. The study ran its PCR with 60 Vbeta and 13 Jbeta primers. TCRdb keeps only in-frame clones here, not all; method: immunoSEQ multiplex PCR. Altogether 100,000 to 150,000 clones are present, 78% being singletons, with the ten largest covering around 3.6%. Sequenced: PBMCs. The source is a man aged 35 to 55 in good health and CMV-seronegative.

V gene TRBV7-2 combines with J gene TRBJ2-3, with TRBD2 identical over 14 bases. The junction had 10 bases not matched to a gene; V was cut back by 5 bases and J by 0 bases. Germline-derived CDR1 and CDR2 are SGHTA and FQGNSA. The CDR3 covers 19 residues. CDR3 sequence (DNA): TGTGCCAGCAGCCCGACTAGCGGGGGGGTAATGGGGAGCACAGATACGCAGTATTTT. Amino acid sequence: CASSPTSGGVMGSTDTQYF.

The chain links TRBV7-2 to TRBJ2-7, with D hard to call. This CDR3 has 14 amino acids. CDR1 is SGHTA and CDR2 is FQGNSA in the germline V gene. V shed 1 base and J shed 3 bases, with 10 bases lying between them. The CDR3 region has the DNA TGTGCCAGCAGCTTAGACAGAGATCTCTACGAGCAGTACTTC. Residues: CASSLDRDLYEQYF. Looking up the rest from reference TRBV7-2 and TRBJ2-7 gives the full variable domain: GAGVSQSPSNKVTEKGKDVELRCDPISGHTALYWYRQSLGQGLEFLIYFQGNSAPDKSGLPSDRFSAERTGGSVSTLTIQRTQQEDSAVYLCASSLDRDLYEQYFGPGTRLTVT.

The rearrangement uses TRBV7-9 and TRBJ2-3; D possibly corresponds to TRBD2 (6 bases). The germline V and J ends were trimmed by 6 bases and 3 bases, with 16 bases remaining between them. This CDR3 is 15 amino acids long. Germline V gene sequence: CDR1 SEHNR, CDR2 FQNEAQ (reference sequence). In DNA form, the CDR3 reads TGTGCCAGCAGTCGATCAGTGGGGGGAACAGATACGCAGTATTTT. It yields the protein CASSRSVGGTDTQYF.

The chain recombines TRBV7-2 with TRBJ1-2; TRBD1 might be the D (5 bases). This CDR3 has 14 amino acids. The germline V gene encodes CDR1 SGHTA and CDR2 FQGNSA. With 0 bases removed from V and 6 bases from J, the gap between germline ends came to 11 bases. CDR3: CASSLAGKGDGYTF. The CDR3 DNA reads as TGTGCCAGCAGCTTAGCGGGAAAAGGGGATGGCTACACCTTC. Supplemented by reference TRBV7-2 and TRBJ1-2, the full variable domain reads GAGVSQSPSNKVTEKGKDVELRCDPISGHTALYWYRQSLGQGLEFLIYFQGNSAPDKSGLPSDRFSAERTGGSVSTLTIQRTQQEDSAVYLCASSLAGKGDGYTFGSGTRLTVV.

The rearrangement joins TRBV18 to TRBJ1-5, with D tentatively TRBD1 (6 bases). Germline V gene sequence: CDR1 KGHSH, CDR2 LQKENI. V was shortened by 3 bases and J by 5 bases, with 11 bases between the two germline ends. The CDR3 has 14 residues. The CDR3 DNA follows: TGTGCCAGCTCACCGCAGGGGTCTGATCAGCCCCAGCATTTT. Its translation: CASSPQGSDQPQHF.

Details on this clone: In the same sample, other DNA sequences code for this CDR3. The CDR3 nucleotides read TGTGCCAGCAGTCTACGCGGGGGGACCTACAATGAGCAGTTCTTC. It translates to CASSLRGGTYNEQFF. The rearrangement joins TRBV28 to TRBJ2-1, with 8 nucleotides matching TRBD2. Germline assignment: CDR1 MDHEN and CDR2 SYDVKM. This CDR3 spans 15 amino acids. Germline trimming cut 5 bases from V and 2 bases from J; bases unmatched to any gene: 5.

The chain has TRBV7-2 and TRBJ1-1; D might be TRBD1 (5 bases). The germline gives CDR1 SGHTA, CDR2 FQGNSA. The length of the CDR3 is 14 residues. V gave up 5 bases and J gave up 4 bases, with 14 bases separating them. The CDR3 sequence: CASSAQTVSTEAFF. In nucleotides, the CDR3 is TGTGCCAGCAGCGCCCAGACAGTGAGCACTGAAGCTTTCTTT. The full variable domain, completed using reference TRBV7-2 and TRBJ1-1, is GAGVSQSPSNKVTEKGKDVELRCDPISGHTALYWYRQSLGQGLEFLIYFQGNSAPDKSGLPSDRFSAERTGGSVSTLTIQRTQQEDSAVYLCASSAQTVSTEAFFGQGTRLTVV.

This clone was seen only a few times. V gene TRBV7-9 combines with J gene TRBJ1-2, with no clear D. Germline V CDR1 and CDR2: SEHNR, FQNEAQ (reference sequence). Trimming took off 3 bases at V and 2 bases at J, with 4 bases between the two ends. This CDR3 is 12 amino acids long. The CDR3 nucleotides are TGTGCCAGCAGCTTCGAGAACTATGGCTACACCTTC. Amino acid sequence: CASSFENYGYTF.

This chain connects TRBV5-4 to TRBJ2-2; TRBD2 agrees at 11 bases. This CDR3 has 14 residues. The germline V gene has CDR1 SGHNT and CDR2 YYREEE (reference sequence). The junction had 2 bases not matched to a gene; V was cut back by 3 bases and J by 7 bases. CDR3 protein: CASSWGLADGELFF. CDR3 in DNA: TGTGCCAGCAGCTGGGGACTAGCGGACGGGGAGCTGTTTTTT. Full variable domain (rest looked up from reference TRBV5-4 and TRBJ2-2): ETGVTQSPTHLIKTRGQQVTLRCSSQSGHNTVSWYQQALGQGPQFIFQYYREEENGRGNFPPRFSGLQFPNYSSELNVNALELDDSALYLCASSWGLADGELFFGEGSRLTVL.

V gene TRBV7-3 combines with J gene TRBJ1-1; a weak D match, TRBD1 (6 bases). Trimming shortened V by 5 bases and J by 4 bases, and 11 bases separated the two germline ends. The germline V gene encodes CDR1 SGHTA and CDR2 FQGTGA. The CDR3 contains 13 residues. CDR3 protein: CASSQGGGTEAFF. In DNA, the CDR3 is TGTGCCAGCAGCCAGGGAGGGGGCACTGAAGCTTTCTTT.

V and J are TRBV25-1 and TRBJ1-4; D unresolved. Germline loops: CDR1 MGHDK, CDR2 SYGVNS. V lost 6 bases and J 5 bases, leaving 7 bases between the germline ends. CDR3 length equals 12 residues. This CDR3 reads CASRQSNEKLFF. The CDR3 nucleotides read TGTGCCAGCAGACAGTCGAATGAAAAACTGTTTTTT.

A few counts support this clone. V is TRBV25-1 and J is TRBJ1-2; 8 bases match TRBD1. Looked up from germline, CDR1 is MGHDK and CDR2 is SYGVNS. The junction had 9 bases not matched to a gene; V was cut back by 3 bases and J by 3 bases. The CDR3 sequence is 16 residues long. CDR3 residues: CASSDEEAGGHYGYTF. The CDR3 region has the DNA TGTGCCAGCAGTGATGAAGAGGCAGGGGGCCACTATGGCTACACCTTC.

The chain employs TRBV7-9 and TRBJ2-1; 9 nucleotides align to TRBD1. The CDR3 spans 15 residues. Germline trimming cut 1 base from V and 9 bases from J; bases unmatched to any gene: 7. Germline V CDR1 and CDR2: SEHNR, FQNEAQ (reference sequence). CDR3: CASSLGGRQGGEQFF. As DNA, the CDR3 is TGTGCCAGCAGCTTAGGAGGCAGACAGGGGGGTGAGCAGTTCTTC.

The gene calls are TRBV7-2 and TRBJ2-5; perhaps TRBD1 as D (5 bases). Between the trimmed V and J ends, which lost 1 base and 4 bases, there was a span of 13 bases. This CDR3 comprises 15 residues. CDR1 SGHTA and CDR2 FQGNSA come from the germline V gene. The CDR3 region has the DNA TGTGCCAGCAGCTTAGTGGGGCAGAGCCCAGAGACCCAGTACTTC. This gives the protein CASSLVGQSPETQYF.

V and J are TRBV10-3 and TRBJ1-2; no reliable D call. V was shortened by 8 bases and J by 4 bases, with 14 bases between the two germline ends. In germline, CDR1 is ENHRY, CDR2 SYGVKD. This CDR3 has 13 residues. In DNA form, the CDR3 reads TGTGCCATCGAGGCGGATATGGGCTATGGCTACACCTTC. Translating it yields CAIEADMGYGYTF.

This clone has only one observation. The V call is TRBV18, the J call TRBJ2-7; D uncertain. Germline-derived CDR1 and CDR2 are KGHSH and LQKENI. Trimming took 4 bases from V and 4 from J, leaving 14 bases between them. CDR3 length: 14 residues. The CDR3 DNA is TGTGCCAGCTCACATCCGTCCCAGGTATACGAGCAGTACTTC. It yields the protein CASSHPSQVYEQYF.